This T cell receptor beta chain was sequenced for a study of cytomegalovirus exposure and HLA in healthy donors. 60 Vbeta and 13 Jbeta primers were used in PCR. Produced via immunoSEQ multiplex PCR; TCRdb's table is partial and in-frame only. This sample has some 100,000 clones, with about four fifths found just once. The length of the CDR3 is 15 residues. The ends were cut back, 1 base at V and 0 bases at J, with 9 bases in the middle. Germline values: CDR1 SGHRS, CDR2 YFSETQ. The rearrangement links TRBV5-1 to TRBJ2-3, with D uncertain. Sequencing was performed on PBMCs. The clonotype was recovered from a female donor in good health and CMV-seropositive. Here the CDR3 DNA reads TGCGCCAGCAGCTTGAAACTCGCTAGCACAGATACGCAGTATTTT. Translating gives CASSLKLASTDTQYF.